Shown below are 18 T cell receptor beta chains from a single sample sequenced in a study of T-cell reconstitution after alpha-beta-depleted transplantation in children (dated by TCRdb to 2016 to 2018). Library method: PCR. The data were produced on an Illumina HiSeq 2500. Molecular barcoding was employed in the preparation of TCR libraries, with unique molecular identifiers being used to normalize TCRbeta repertoire quantification. TCRdb cleaned the public reads at Q25 with fastp, built clones with MiXCR and kept in-frame beta chains. Each entry is one CDR3 protein sequence, shown with its most common DNA and genes. The sample data list about half a million distinct CDR3 sequences, and approximately 13% of these were observed just once. Together, the top ten hold around 5.8% of the sample. Source: PBMCs from the stem cell graft donor, taken from the stem cell graft. Receptors originate from a human donor who donated a stem cell graft to a child with combined immunodeficiency.

The chain recombines TRBV27 with TRBJ2-2; D is possibly TRBD1 (6 bases). Per germline, CDR1 MNHEY and CDR2 SMNVEV (reference sequence). CDR3 size: 14 residues. Trimming stripped 1 base from V and 7 bases from J, with 10 bases between. The CDR3 is CASSLYRVGGELFF. The CDR3 DNA sequence: TGTGCCAGCAGTTTATACAGGGTAGGCGGGGAGCTGTTTTTT.

This clonotype was found a few times. V usage is TRBV7-2 and J usage is TRBJ2-1, with 9 bases matching TRBD2. This CDR3 is 15 amino acids long. Germline-derived CDR1 and CDR2 are SGHTA and FQGNSA. The J segment lost 6 bases and the V segment lost 3 bases, leaving 6 bases of the junction unmatched. Here the CDR3 reads CASSLSSGRFNEQFF. CDR3 sequence (DNA): TGTGCCAGCAGCTTGTCGAGCGGGAGGTTCAATGAGCAGTTCTTC.

The gene calls are TRBV21-1 and TRBJ2-7; no check of the table's D call, TRBD1, against the DNA was made. TRBV21-1 is a known pseudogene. This CDR3 has 14 amino acids. CDR3 bases: TGTGCCAGCAGCCCACCATCCGGGGCCTACGAGCAGTACTTC. This sequence encodes CASSPPSGAYEQYF.

The sample holds a few counts of this clonotype. The chain carries TRBV30 and TRBJ2-3, with TRBD1 matching over 7 bases. This CDR3 region has 13 residues. Germline V gene data show CDR1 as GTSNPN and CDR2 as SVGIG (reference sequence). CDR3 in DNA: TGTGCGTCGACAGGGAAGAGCACAGATACGCAGTATTTT. This gives the protein CASTGKSTDTQYF.

This clonotype was recorded many times. This chain connects TRBV15 to TRBJ2-1; D is possibly TRBD1 (6 bases). The CDR3 totals 16 residues. V lost 4 bases and J lost 3, with 16 bases in between. Germline CDR1 reads LNHNV; CDR2 reads YYDKDF (reference sequence). The CDR3 region has the DNA TGTGCCACCAGCACGTCGGACAGTATACTCTACAATGAGCAGTTCTTC. This codes for CATSTSDSILYNEQFF.

Many counts were recorded for this clonotype. The rearrangement joins TRBV25-1 to TRBJ2-7, with a tentative D call TRBD1 (5 bases). The CDR3 runs 13 residues. Per the germline V gene, CDR1 is MGHDK and CDR2 is SYGVNS. The V and J ends lost 2 bases and 5 bases respectively, with 10 bases between them. The CDR3, as DNA: TGTGCCAGCAGTGAAAGGGGTTTTGACGAGCAGTACTTC. Translated, it gives CASSERGFDEQYF.

This clonotype came up a few times. The V and J genes are TRBV6-1 and TRBJ2-1; possible D gene TRBD1, 5 bases. Per the germline V gene, CDR1 is MNHNS and CDR2 is SASEGT. Trimming shortened V by 8 bases and J by 0 bases, and 11 bases separated the two germline ends. The CDR3 totals 14 residues. The CDR3 coding sequence is TGTGCCAGCGTACCCAGGGCCTCCTACAATGAGCAGTTCTTC. This codes for CASVPRASYNEQFF.

This clonotype was detected only a few times. The CDR3 loop is CASSNQGIAETQYF. Written as DNA, the CDR3 is TGTGCCAGCAGCAACCAAGGCATTGCAGAGACCCAGTACTTC. This chain uses TRBV3-1 with TRBJ2-5; D is unclear. This CDR3 has 14 amino acids. Deletions cut 5 bases from V and 4 bases from J, with 14 bases between. Germline CDR1 and CDR2: LGHDT and YNNKEL (reference sequence).

This clonotype was observed at least ten times. The V call is TRBV12-3 or TRBV12-4, the J call TRBJ2-1; 12 positions match TRBD2. The CDR3 is 18 amino acids. V trimming: 5 bases; J trimming: 0 bases; junction bases outside the gene matches: 8. CDR3 coding DNA: TGTGCCAGCAGTGACCTTCTAGCGGGGGGGCCCTCCTACAATGAGCAGTTCTTC. Protein: CASSDLLAGGPSYNEQFF.

J is TRBJ1-3 and V is TRBV6-2 or TRBV6-3, with a tentative D call TRBD1 (6 bases). V lost 4 bases and J lost 0, with 10 bases in between. Germline assignment: CDR1 MNHEY and CDR2 SVGEGT. The CDR3 has 15 amino acids. CDR3 sequence: CASSSWTDSGNTIYF. Here the CDR3 DNA reads TGTGCCAGCAGTTCCTGGACAGACTCTGGAAACACCATATATTTT.

This clonotype was detected a few times. J is TRBJ2-5 and V is TRBV10-3; 7 nucleotides agree with TRBD1. With 6 bases clipped from V and 4 bases from J, the junction kept 2 bases outside the gene matches. This CDR3 has 12 amino acids. Germline V lookup: CDR1 ENHRY, CDR2 SYGVKD. CDR3 loop: CAIRGQRETQYF. CDR3 coding DNA: TGTGCCATCAGGGGACAGCGAGAGACCCAGTACTTC.

The gene calls are TRBV15 and TRBJ2-4; 8 nucleotides agree with TRBD1. Unmatched junction bases numbered 6, after V lost 9 bases and J lost 2 bases. The CDR3 sequence is 14 residues long. From germline, CDR1 is LNHNV and CDR2 YYDKDF (reference sequence). CDR3 in amino acids: CATKDRAPKNIQYF. The CDR3 coding sequence is TGTGCCACGAAGGACAGGGCTCCCAAAAACATTCAGTACTTC.

The sample holds a few counts of this clonotype. The chain links TRBV20-1 to TRBJ2-1; TRBD2 aligns across 7 bases. This CDR3 region has 13 residues. Germline V gene data show CDR1 as DFQATT and CDR2 as SNEGSKA (reference sequence). V shed 8 bases, J shed 3 bases, and the junction held 7 bases outside the gene matches. The CDR3 coding sequence is TGCAGTTTCCGGGAGGTCGGCTACAATGAGCAGTTCTTC. It encodes CSFREVGYNEQFF.

The genes are TRBV18 and TRBJ2-5; D remains ambiguous. V was cut by 3 bases and J by 4 bases, with 12 bases left in between. The CDR3 runs to 14 residues. CDR1 KGHSH and CDR2 LQKENI come from the germline V gene. The CDR3 loop is CASSPSARGETQYF. CDR3 coding DNA: TGTGCCAGCTCACCGTCGGCTAGAGGAGAGACCCAGTACTTC. The complete variable domain, with remaining parts taken from reference TRBV18 and TRBJ2-5, reads NAGVMQNPRHLVRRRGQEARLRCSPMKGHSHVYWYRQLPEEGLKFMVYLQKENIIDESGMPKERFSAEFPKEGPSILRIQQVVRGDSAAYFCASSPSARGETQYFGPGTRLLVL.

This clonotype has ten or more counts. J is TRBJ2-2 and V is TRBV7-2; TRBD2 matches 8 bases. Germline V lookup: CDR1 SGHTA, CDR2 FQGNSA. CDR3 length: 15 residues. J was trimmed by 3 bases and V by 5 bases; bases with no gene match: 5. The CDR3 is CASSVYGGDTGELFF. The CDR3 DNA sequence: TGTGCCAGCAGCGTGTACGGGGGGGACACCGGGGAGCTGTTTTTT. The whole variable domain, filled in from reference TRBV7-2 and TRBJ2-2, reads GAGVSQSPSNKVTEKGKDVELRCDPISGHTALYWYRQSLGQGLEFLIYFQGNSAPDKSGLPSDRFSAERTGGSVSTLTIQRTQQEDSAVYLCASSVYGGDTGELFFGEGSRLTVL.

The CDR3 DNA reads as TGCAGCGTCACGTTAGGAGTTATAACCGGGAACGAGCAGTACTTC. Translated: CSVTLGVITGNEQYF. V gene TRBV29-1 combines with J gene TRBJ2-7; TRBD2 might be the D (5 bases). The V end lost 6 bases, the J end lost 5 bases, and 23 bases lay between the germline ends. CDR1 is SQVTM and CDR2 is ANQGSEA in the germline V gene. The CDR3 extends over 15 amino acids.

This clonotype showed up just a few times. The CDR3 loop reads CASSYGLGGYGYTF. The CDR3 nucleotides are TGCGCCAGCAGCTACGGACTCGGAGGCTATGGCTACACCTTC. This chain connects TRBV5-1 to TRBJ1-2, with unresolved D. Germline V gene sequence: CDR1 SGHRS, CDR2 YFSETQ. Deletions cut 3 bases from V and 4 bases from J, with 13 bases between. The CDR3 runs to 14 residues.

This clonotype was detected only a few times. The rearrangement links TRBV14 to TRBJ2-3, with 16 bases identical to TRBD2. Looked up from germline, CDR1 is SGHDN and CDR2 is FVKESK. V lost 4 bases, J lost 5 bases, and 18 bases stayed unmatched. CDR3 size: 21 residues. CDR3 sequence (DNA): TGTGCCAGCAGCCCAAGATTGTACCCGGGACTAGCGGGAGGGCGGAGAGATACGCAGTATTTT. It specifies CASSPRLYPGLAGGRRDTQYF.